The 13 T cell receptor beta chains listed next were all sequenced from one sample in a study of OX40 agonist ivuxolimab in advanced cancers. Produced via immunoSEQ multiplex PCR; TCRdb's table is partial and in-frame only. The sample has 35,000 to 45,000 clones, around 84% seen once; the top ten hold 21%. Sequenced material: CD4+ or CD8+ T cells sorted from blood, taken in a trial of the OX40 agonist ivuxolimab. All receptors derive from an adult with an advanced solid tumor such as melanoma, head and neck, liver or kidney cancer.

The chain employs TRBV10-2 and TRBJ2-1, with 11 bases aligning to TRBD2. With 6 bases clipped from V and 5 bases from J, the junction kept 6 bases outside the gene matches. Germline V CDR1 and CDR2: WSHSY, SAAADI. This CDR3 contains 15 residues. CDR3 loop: CASSPLAGDHNEQFF. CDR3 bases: TGCGCCAGCAGCCCACTAGCGGGGGACCACAATGAGCAGTTCTTC.

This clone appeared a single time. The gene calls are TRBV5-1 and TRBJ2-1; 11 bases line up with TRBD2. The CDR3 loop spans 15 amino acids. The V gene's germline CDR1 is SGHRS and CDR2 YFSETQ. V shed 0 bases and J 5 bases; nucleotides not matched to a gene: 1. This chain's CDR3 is CASSLGLAGNNEQFF. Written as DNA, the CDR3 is TGCGCCAGCAGCTTGGGACTAGCGGGGAACAATGAGCAGTTCTTC.

CDR3 coding DNA: TGTGCCAGCAGCTCCCCGACAGGGGGCCCCGGGGAGCTGTTTTTT. As protein: CASSSPTGGPGELFF. The V gene is TRBV7-9, the J gene TRBJ2-2; 10 nucleotides agree with TRBD1. This CDR3 is 15 amino acids long. CDR1 is SEHNR, CDR2 FQNEAQ, per germline (reference sequence). Unmatched junction bases numbered 5, after V lost 4 bases and J lost 6 bases.

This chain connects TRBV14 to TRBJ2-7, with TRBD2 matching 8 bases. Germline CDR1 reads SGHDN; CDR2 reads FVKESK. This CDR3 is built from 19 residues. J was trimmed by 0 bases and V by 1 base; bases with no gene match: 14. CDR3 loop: CASSQAGLGVDSFSYEQYF. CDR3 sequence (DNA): TGTGCCAGCAGCCAAGCGGGACTAGGGGTAGACTCCTTCTCCTACGAGCAGTACTTC.

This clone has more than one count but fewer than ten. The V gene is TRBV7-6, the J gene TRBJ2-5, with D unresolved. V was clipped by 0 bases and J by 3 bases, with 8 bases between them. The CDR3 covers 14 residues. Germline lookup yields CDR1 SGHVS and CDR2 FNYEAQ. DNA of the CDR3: TGTGCCAGCAGCTTAGCTGTTGGGGAAGAGACCCAGTACTTC. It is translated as CASSLAVGEETQYF.

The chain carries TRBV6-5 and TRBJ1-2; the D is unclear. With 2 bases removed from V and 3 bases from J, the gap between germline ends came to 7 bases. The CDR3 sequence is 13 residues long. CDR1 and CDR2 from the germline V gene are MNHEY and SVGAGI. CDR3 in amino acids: CASSYGSDYGYTF. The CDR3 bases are TGTGCCAGCAGTTACGGGTCCGACTATGGCTACACCTTC.

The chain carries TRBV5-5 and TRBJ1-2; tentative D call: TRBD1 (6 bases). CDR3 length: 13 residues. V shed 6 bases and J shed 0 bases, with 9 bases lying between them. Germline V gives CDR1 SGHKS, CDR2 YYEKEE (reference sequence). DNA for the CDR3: TGTGCCAGCACGACAGGAACTAACTATGGCTACACCTTC. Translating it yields CASTTGTNYGYTF. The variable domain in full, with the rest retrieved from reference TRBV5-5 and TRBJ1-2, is DAGVTQSPTHLIKTRGQQVTLRCSPISGHKSVSWYQQVLGQGPQFIFQYYEKEERGRGNFPDRFSARQFPNYSSELNVNALLLGDSALYLCASTTGTNYGYTFGSGTRLTVV.

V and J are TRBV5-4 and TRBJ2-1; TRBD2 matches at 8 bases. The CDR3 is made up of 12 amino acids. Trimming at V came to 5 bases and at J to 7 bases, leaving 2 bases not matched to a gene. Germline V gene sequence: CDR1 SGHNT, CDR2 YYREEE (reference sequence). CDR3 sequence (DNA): TGTGCCAGCAGTAGCGGGGAGAATGAGCAGTTCTTC. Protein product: CASSSGENEQFF.

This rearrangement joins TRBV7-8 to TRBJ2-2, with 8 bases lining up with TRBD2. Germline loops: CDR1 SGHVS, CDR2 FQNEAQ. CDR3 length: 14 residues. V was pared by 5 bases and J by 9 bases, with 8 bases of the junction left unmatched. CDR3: CASSPRLALWELFF. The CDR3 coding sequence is TGTGCCAGCAGCCCCAGACTAGCGTTGTGGGAGCTGTTTTTT.

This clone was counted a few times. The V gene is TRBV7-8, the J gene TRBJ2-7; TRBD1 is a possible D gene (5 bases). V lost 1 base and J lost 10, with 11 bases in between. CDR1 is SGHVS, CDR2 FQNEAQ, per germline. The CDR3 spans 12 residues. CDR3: CASSLGQTPQYV. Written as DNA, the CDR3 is TGTGCCAGCAGCTTAGGACAGACCCCTCAGTACGTC.

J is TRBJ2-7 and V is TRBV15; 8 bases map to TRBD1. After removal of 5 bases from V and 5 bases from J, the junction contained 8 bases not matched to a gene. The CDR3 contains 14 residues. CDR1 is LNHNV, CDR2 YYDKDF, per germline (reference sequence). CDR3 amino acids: CATSGGQANNEQYF. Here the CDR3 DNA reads TGTGCCACCAGCGGGGGACAGGCGAACAACGAGCAGTACTTC.

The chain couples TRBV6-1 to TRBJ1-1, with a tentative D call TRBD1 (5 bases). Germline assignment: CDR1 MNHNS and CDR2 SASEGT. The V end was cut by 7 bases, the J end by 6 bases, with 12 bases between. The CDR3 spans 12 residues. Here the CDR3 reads CASTAGDSEAFF. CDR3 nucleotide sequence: TGTGCCAGCACGGCGGGGGACTCTGAAGCTTTCTTT.

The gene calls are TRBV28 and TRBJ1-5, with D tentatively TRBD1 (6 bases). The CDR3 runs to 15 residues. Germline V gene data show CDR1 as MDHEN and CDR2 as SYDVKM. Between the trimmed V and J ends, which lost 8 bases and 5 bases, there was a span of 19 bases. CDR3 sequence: CASSLAQGTYQPQHF. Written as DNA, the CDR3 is TGTGCCAGCTCCCTCGCGCAGGGGACTTATCAGCCCCAGCATTTT.